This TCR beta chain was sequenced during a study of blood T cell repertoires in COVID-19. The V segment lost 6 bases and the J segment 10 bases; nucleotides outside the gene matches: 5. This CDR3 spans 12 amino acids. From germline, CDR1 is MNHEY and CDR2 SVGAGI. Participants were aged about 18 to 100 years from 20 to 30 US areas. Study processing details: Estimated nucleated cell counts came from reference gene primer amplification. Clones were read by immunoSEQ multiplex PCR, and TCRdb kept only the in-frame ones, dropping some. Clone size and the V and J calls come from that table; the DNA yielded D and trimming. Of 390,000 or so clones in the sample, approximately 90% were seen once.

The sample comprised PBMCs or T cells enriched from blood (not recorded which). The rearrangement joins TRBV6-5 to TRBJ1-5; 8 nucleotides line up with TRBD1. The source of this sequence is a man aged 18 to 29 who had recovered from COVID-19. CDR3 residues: CASSVRGLPQHF. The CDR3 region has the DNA TGTGCCAGCAGCGTCAGGGGGCTTCCCCAGCATTTT.